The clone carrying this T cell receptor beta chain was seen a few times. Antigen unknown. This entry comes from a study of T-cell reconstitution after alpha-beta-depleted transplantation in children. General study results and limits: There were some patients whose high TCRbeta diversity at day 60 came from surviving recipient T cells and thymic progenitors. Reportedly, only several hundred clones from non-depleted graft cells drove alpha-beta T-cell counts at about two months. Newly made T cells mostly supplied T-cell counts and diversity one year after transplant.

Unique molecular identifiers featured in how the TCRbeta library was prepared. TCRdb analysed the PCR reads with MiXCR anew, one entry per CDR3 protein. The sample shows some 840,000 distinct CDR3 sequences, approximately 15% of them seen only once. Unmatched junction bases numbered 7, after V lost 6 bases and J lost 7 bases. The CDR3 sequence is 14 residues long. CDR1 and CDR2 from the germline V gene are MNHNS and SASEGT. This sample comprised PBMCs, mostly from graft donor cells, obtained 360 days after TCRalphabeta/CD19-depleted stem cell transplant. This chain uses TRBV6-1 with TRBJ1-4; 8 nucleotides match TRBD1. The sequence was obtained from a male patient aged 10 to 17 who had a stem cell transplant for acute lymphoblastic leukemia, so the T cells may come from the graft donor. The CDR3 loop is CASRQTGGAEKLFF. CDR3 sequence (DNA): TGTGCCAGCAGGCAAACAGGGGGGGCTGAAAAACTGTTTTTT.